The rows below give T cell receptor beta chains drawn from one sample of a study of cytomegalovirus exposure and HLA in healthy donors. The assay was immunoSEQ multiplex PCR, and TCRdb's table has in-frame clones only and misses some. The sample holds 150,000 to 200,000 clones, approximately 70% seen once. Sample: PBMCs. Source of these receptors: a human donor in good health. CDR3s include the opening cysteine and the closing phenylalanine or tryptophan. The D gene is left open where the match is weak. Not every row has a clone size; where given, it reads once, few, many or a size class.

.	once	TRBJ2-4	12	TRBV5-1	CASSLQGDIQYF	TGCGCCAGCAGCTTGCAGGGTGACATTCAGTACTTC
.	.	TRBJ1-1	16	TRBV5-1	CASSAREAWEGTEAFF	TGCGCCAGCAGCGCGCGGGAAGCTTGGGAAGGCACTGAAGCTTTCTTT
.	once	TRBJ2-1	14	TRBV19	CASNAGNSYNEQFF	TGTGCCAGTAACGCAGGGAACTCCTACAATGAGCAGTTCTTC
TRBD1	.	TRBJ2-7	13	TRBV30	CAWSGTGSYEQYF	TGTGCCTGGAGTGGGACAGGGTCCTACGAGCAGTACTTC
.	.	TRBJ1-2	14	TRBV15	CATSRERGIYGYTF	TGTGCCACCAGCAGAGAACGAGGGATCTATGGCTACACCTTC
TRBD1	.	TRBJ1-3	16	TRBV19	CASSLGTGDSGNTIYF	TGTGCCAGTAGCCTGGGGACAGGAGACTCTGGAAACACCATATATTTT
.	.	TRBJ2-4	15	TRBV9	CASSVAQGSKNIQYF	TGTGCCAGCAGCGTAGCTCAGGGATCCAAAAACATTCAGTACTTC
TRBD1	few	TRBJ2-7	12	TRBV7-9	CASSSNRGEQYF	TGTGCCAGCAGCTCAAACAGGGGCGAGCAGTACTTC
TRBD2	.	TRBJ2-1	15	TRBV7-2	CASSLSGGHYNEQFF	TGTGCCAGCAGCTTATCGGGGGGGCATTACAATGAGCAGTTCTTC
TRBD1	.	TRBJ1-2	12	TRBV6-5	CASSRTGDGYTF	TGTGCCAGCAGTAGGACAGGGGATGGCTACACCTTC
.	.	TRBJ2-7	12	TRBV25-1	CASSATGSEQYF	TGTGCCAGCAGTGCAACAGGGAGCGAGCAGTACTTC
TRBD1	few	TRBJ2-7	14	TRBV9	CASSPGSGGYEQYF	TGTGCCAGCAGCCCGGGGTCAGGGGGCTACGAGCAGTACTTC
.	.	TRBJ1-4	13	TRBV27	CASSLFRGEKLFF	TGTGCCAGCAGTTTATTCAGGGGCGAAAAACTGTTTTTT
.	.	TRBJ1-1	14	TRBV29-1	CSVEDGVLNTEAFF	TGCAGCGTTGAAGATGGAGTCTTGAACACTGAAGCTTTCTTT
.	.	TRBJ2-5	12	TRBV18	CASSPSLETQYF	TGTGCCAGCTCACCTAGCTTAGAGACCCAGTACTTC
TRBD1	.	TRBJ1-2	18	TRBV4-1	CASSQDPKTGAVLGGYTF	TGCGCCAGCAGCCAAGATCCTAAGACAGGGGCTGTTTTGGGAGGCTACACCTTC